The next 26 T cell receptor beta chains were all read from a single sample in a study of shared clonotypes between healthy human individuals. The assay was immunoSEQ multiplex PCR, and TCRdb's table has in-frame clones only and misses some. The sample has some 2,000,000 clones; about 95% are singletons. Only CD45RO-negative cells positively selected for CCR7 counted as naive CD8 cells, so terminally differentiated effector memory CD45RA+ cells were excluded. Sequences were obtained from naive CD8+ T cells sorted from blood. All receptors come from a man aged 18 to 29 in good health.

V and J are TRBV6-1 and TRBJ2-7; 10 nucleotides match TRBD1. J lost 5 bases, V lost 4 bases, and 5 bases had no gene match. Germline CDR1 reads MNHNS; CDR2 reads SASEGT. There are 14 residues in the CDR3. The CDR3 reads CASSADRGVNEQYF. The CDR3 bases are TGTGCCAGCAGTGCGGACAGGGGGGTAAACGAGCAGTACTTC.

The rearrangement uses TRBV4-1 and TRBJ2-1; D unclear. Trimming took off 3 bases at V and 5 bases at J, with 14 bases between the two ends. Germline values: CDR1 MGHRA, CDR2 YSYEKL. The CDR3 has 15 residues. The chain's CDR3 is CASSQMTTVDNEQFF. The CDR3 DNA reads TGCGCCAGCAGCCAGATGACAACGGTGGACAATGAGCAGTTCTTC.

The sample holds one count of this clone. J is TRBJ1-5 and V is TRBV27; D gene ambiguous. V was clipped by 7 bases and J by 2 bases, with 12 bases between them. CDR1 MNHEY and CDR2 SMNVEV come from the germline V gene (reference sequence). The CDR3 totals 14 residues. The DNA of the CDR3 is TGTGCCAGCAACCGGCTGGGTGGCAATCAGCCCCAGCATTTT. Residues: CASNRLGGNQPQHF.

This chain uses TRBV7-6 with TRBJ2-3; 9 bases fit TRBD1. V lost 1 base to trimming and J lost 6 bases; unmatched junction nucleotides: 8. The CDR3 spans 16 residues. Germline V gene lookup returns CDR1 SGHVS and CDR2 FNYEAQ. CDR3 sequence reads: CASSLGGQGAVDTQYF. The CDR3 DNA is TGTGCCAGCAGCTTAGGGGGACAGGGAGCTGTGGATACGCAGTATTTT.

The chain recombines TRBV9 with TRBJ2-4; perhaps TRBD2 as D (7 bases). The CDR3 is made up of 19 amino acids. Between the trimmed V and J ends, which lost 0 bases and 7 bases, there was a span of 26 bases. CDR1 and CDR2 (germline): SGDLS, YYNGEE. CDR3 amino acids: CASSVAGEASGGSRNIQYF. For the CDR3, the DNA is TGTGCCAGCAGCGTAGCAGGGGAGGCTAGCGGAGGGAGTCGGAACATTCAGTACTTC.

The genes are TRBV21-1 and TRBJ1-1; no DNA check was done on the table's D call, TRBD1. TRBV21-1 is a pseudogene locus. There are 14 residues in the CDR3. This CDR3 reads CASSSRQEAGWAFF. In nucleotides, the CDR3 is TGTGCCAGCAGCAGCCGACAGGAGGCAGGTTGGGCTTTCTTT.

V is TRBV5-4 and J is TRBJ2-3, with D possibly being TRBD2 (6 bases). The germline V and J ends were trimmed by 4 bases and 3 bases, with 18 bases remaining between them. This CDR3 is built from 16 residues. Germline assignment: CDR1 SGHNT and CDR2 YYREEE (reference sequence). The chain's CDR3 is CASSPSWGGKTDTQYF. The CDR3 DNA reads as TGTGCCAGCAGCCCCTCTTGGGGCGGGAAAACAGATACGCAGTATTTT.

The chain links TRBV15 to TRBJ1-2; D is unresolved. Germline CDR1 and CDR2: LNHNV and YYDKDF (reference sequence). CDR3 length equals 15 residues. Trimming left V 0 bases short and J 1 base short, with 9 bases between. CDR3 coding DNA: TGTGCCACCAGCAGAGATAGCGATTTTAACTATGGCTACACCTTC. This translates into CATSRDSDFNYGYTF.

The rearrangement links TRBV27 to TRBJ2-3; D could derive from TRBD1 or TRBD2 (5 bases each). V gave up 5 bases and J gave up 1 base, with 10 bases separating them. CDR1 is MNHEY and CDR2 is SMNVEV in the germline V gene (reference sequence). The CDR3 covers 14 residues. The CDR3 bases are TGTGCCAGCAGTAGTGGGACCCGCACAGATACGCAGTATTTT. Protein sequence: CASSSGTRTDTQYF.

V gene TRBV19 combines with J gene TRBJ1-5, with 7 bases identical to TRBD1. Germline values: CDR1 LNHDA, CDR2 SQIVND (reference sequence). The CDR3 is 14 amino acids. With 2 bases clipped from V and 6 bases from J, the junction kept 4 bases outside the gene matches. The CDR3 region is CASSIQTGLQPQHF. Here the CDR3 DNA reads TGTGCCAGTAGTATACAGACAGGGCTTCAGCCCCAGCATTTT.

The CDR3 DNA reads TGTGCCAGCAGCCCTGTCAGCGGGGCCGAGCAGTACTTC. Protein sequence: CASSPVSGAEQYF. V usage is TRBV7-6 and J usage is TRBJ2-7, with 7 bases that match TRBD2. The CDR3 is 13 residues long. CDR1 and CDR2 (germline): SGHVS, FNYEAQ. V gave up 5 bases and J gave up 6 bases; unmatched junction bases: 7.

The V call is TRBV19, the J call TRBJ1-3; D gene unclear. Germline V gene lookup returns CDR1 LNHDA and CDR2 SQIVND (reference sequence). V lost 3 bases to trimming and J lost 1 base, with 16 bases between them. The CDR3 consists of 17 residues. CDR3 nucleotide sequence: TGTGCCAGTAGTATCCACCTCTCGGGAGGGTCTGGAAACACCATATATTTT. Translation: CASSIHLSGGSGNTIYF.

This chain uses TRBV13 with TRBJ2-7; the D gene is possibly TRBD1 (6 bases). The germline V gene has CDR1 PRHDT and CDR2 FYEKMQ (reference sequence). Trimming left V 6 bases short and J 5 bases short, with 20 bases between. This CDR3 comprises 15 residues. Here the CDR3 DNA reads TGTGCCAGCAGAGCCCCGGACAGTCCTCCTAACGAGCAGTACTTC. Protein sequence: CASRAPDSPPNEQYF.

The chain joins TRBV10-1 to TRBJ2-3; TRBD1 aligns across 7 bases. Unmatched junction bases numbered 9, after V lost 5 bases and J lost 1 base. The CDR3 has 16 residues. CDR1 and CDR2 from the germline V gene are WNHNN and SYGVQD (reference sequence). DNA for the CDR3: TGCGCCAGCAGTAGTACTCAGGGGGTGCGCACAGATACGCAGTATTTT. Its protein product is CASSSTQGVRTDTQYF.

The chain combines TRBV7-8 with TRBJ2-5, with TRBD2 identical over 7 bases. V was clipped by 1 base and J by 4 bases; unmatched bases: 6. Germline-derived CDR1 and CDR2 are SGHVS and FQNEAQ. There are 15 residues in the CDR3. The CDR3 coding sequence is TGTGCCAGCAGCTTAGAAGCGGGAAGGGGAGAGACCCAGTACTTC. Protein: CASSLEAGRGETQYF.

V gene TRBV19 combines with J gene TRBJ2-7; possibly TRBD1 for D (5 bases). The V gene lost 4 bases and the J gene lost 1 base, with 14 bases spanning the gap. The CDR3 covers 15 residues. CDR1 is LNHDA and CDR2 is SQIVND in the germline V gene (reference sequence). The CDR3 coding sequence is TGTGCCAGTAGTAAAGGACACCGTTCTTCCTACGAGCAGTACTTC. Its protein product is CASSKGHRSSYEQYF.

The V gene is TRBV28, the J gene TRBJ1-5; the D is unclear. The V gene lost 5 bases and the J gene lost 5 bases, with 4 bases spanning the gap. This CDR3 comprises 11 residues. Per germline, CDR1 MDHEN and CDR2 SYDVKM. The CDR3 DNA reads TGTGCCAGCAGTATTGATCAGCCCCAGCATTTT. This sequence encodes CASSIDQPQHF.

The chain combines TRBV28 with TRBJ2-5, with TRBD2 identical over 7 bases. The V segment lost 5 bases and the J segment 5 bases; nucleotides outside the gene matches: 5. This CDR3 region has 13 residues. CDR1 is MDHEN and CDR2 is SYDVKM in the germline V gene. This CDR3 is CASSPGGWETQYF. CDR3 DNA sequence: TGTGCCAGCAGTCCCGGGGGGTGGGAGACCCAGTACTTC.

The CDR3 DNA follows: TGCGCCAGCAGCTTGGCCGTGGGGGCAGGGATGAACACTGAAGCTTTCTTT. It is translated as CASSLAVGAGMNTEAFF. J is TRBJ1-1 and V is TRBV5-1; perhaps TRBD1 as D (6 bases). Trimming stripped 0 bases from V and 0 bases from J, with 15 bases between. The CDR3 is 17 residues long. Germline lookup yields CDR1 SGHRS and CDR2 YFSETQ.

The chain carries TRBV9 and TRBJ2-2, with D unresolved. The V end lost 0 bases, the J end lost 0 bases, and 9 bases lay between the germline ends. The CDR3 runs 16 residues. Germline V CDR1 and CDR2: SGDLS, YYNGEE. The CDR3 nucleotides read TGTGCCAGCAGCGTAGGAACAGCGACGAACACCGGGGAGCTGTTTTTT. It specifies CASSVGTATNTGELFF. Full variable domain (rest looked up from reference TRBV9 and TRBJ2-2): DSGVTQTPKHLITATGQRVTLRCSPRSGDLSVYWYQQSLDQGLQFLIQYYNGEERAKGNILERFSAQQFPDLHSELNLSSLELGDSALYFCASSVGTATNTGELFFGEGSRLTVL.

The rearrangement joins TRBV25-1 to TRBJ2-1; 10 bases are a match to TRBD1. The junction had 9 bases not matched to a gene; V was cut back by 4 bases and J by 9 bases. Germline CDR1 reads MGHDK; CDR2 reads SYGVNS. The length of the CDR3 is 15 residues. The CDR3 loop reads CASSVPGQGFGEQFF. Written as DNA, the CDR3 is TGTGCCAGCAGTGTCCCGGGACAGGGGTTTGGTGAGCAGTTCTTC.

The CDR3 DNA follows: TGTGCCAGCAGTTTATCCGGGGACTTCAGCACAGATACGCAGTATTTT. Its translation is CASSLSGDFSTDTQYF. The chain uses TRBV27 and TRBJ2-3, with a possible D match to TRBD2 (6 bases). This CDR3 comprises 16 residues. The V end lost 0 bases, the J end lost 0 bases, and 10 bases lay between the germline ends. CDR1 is MNHEY, CDR2 SMNVEV, per germline (reference sequence).

The DNA for the CDR3 is TGTGCCAGCAGTGAATTGGGGACAGTGGCTCAGCCCCAGCATTTT. This translates into CASSELGTVAQPQHF. The V and J genes are TRBV6-1 and TRBJ1-5; 7 positions match TRBD1. Germline-derived CDR1 and CDR2 are MNHNS and SASEGT. The CDR3 runs to 15 residues. Trimming cost V 2 bases and J 6 bases; bases outside gene matches: 7.

The chain couples TRBV7-2 to TRBJ2-7, with 9 bases aligning to TRBD2. The CDR3 has 15 amino acids. Germline trimming cut 8 bases from V and 4 bases from J; bases unmatched to any gene: 12. The germline V gene encodes CDR1 SGHTA and CDR2 FQGNSA. CDR3 in amino acids: CASGEGLAFLYEQYF. CDR3 DNA sequence: TGTGCCAGCGGGGAGGGACTAGCATTTCTATACGAGCAGTACTTC.

A word on this clone: Germline and junction disagree at one end, which may indicate a read error. The genes are TRBV29-1 and TRBJ1-2; perhaps TRBD1 as D (5 bases). The CDR3 has 13 amino acids. Germline V CDR1 and CDR2: SQVTM, ANQGSEA. The CDR3, as DNA: TGCAGCGTTGACCTCATGGGGGAGAATGGCTACGCCTTC. As protein: CSVDLMGENGYAF.

This chain uses TRBV12-5 with TRBJ2-3; D remains unclear. Trimming removed 0 bases from V and 2 bases from J, with 9 bases in between. Germline CDR1 reads LGHNT; CDR2 reads FRNRAP. The length of the CDR3 is 15 residues. This CDR3 is CASGLVLKDTDTQYF. CDR3 in DNA: TGTGCTAGTGGTTTGGTACTAAAGGACACAGATACGCAGTATTTT. Together with reference TRBV12-5 and TRBJ2-3, the CDR3 gives the full variable domain: DARVTQTPRHKVTEMGQEVTMRCQPILGHNTVFWYRQTMMQGLELLAYFRNRAPLDDSGMPKDRFSAEMPDATLATLKIQPSEPRDSAVYFCASGLVLKDTDTQYFGPGTRLTVL.